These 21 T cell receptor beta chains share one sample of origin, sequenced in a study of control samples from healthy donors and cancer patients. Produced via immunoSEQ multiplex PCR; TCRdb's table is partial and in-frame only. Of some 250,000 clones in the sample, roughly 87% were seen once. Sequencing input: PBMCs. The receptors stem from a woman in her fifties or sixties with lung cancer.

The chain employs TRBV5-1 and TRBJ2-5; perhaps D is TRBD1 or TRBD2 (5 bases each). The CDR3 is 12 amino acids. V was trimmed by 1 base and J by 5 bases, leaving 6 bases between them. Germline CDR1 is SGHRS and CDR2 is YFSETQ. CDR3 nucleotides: TGCGCCAGCAGCTTGTGGGGGGAGACCCAGTACTTC. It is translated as CASSLWGETQYF.

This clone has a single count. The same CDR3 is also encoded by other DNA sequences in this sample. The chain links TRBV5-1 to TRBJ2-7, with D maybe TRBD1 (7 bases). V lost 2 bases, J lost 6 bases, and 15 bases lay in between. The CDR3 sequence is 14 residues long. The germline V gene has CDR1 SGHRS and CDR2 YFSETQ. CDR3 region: CASSFFQGGGEQYF. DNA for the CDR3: TGCGCCAGCAGCTTTTTTCAGGGGGGTGGCGAGCAGTACTTC.

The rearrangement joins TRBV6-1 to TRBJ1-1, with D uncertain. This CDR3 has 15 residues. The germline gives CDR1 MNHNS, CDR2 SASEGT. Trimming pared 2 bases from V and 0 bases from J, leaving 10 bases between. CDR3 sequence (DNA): TGTGCCAGCAGTGAATTGAGGCAGTTGAACACTGAAGCTTTCTTT. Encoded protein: CASSELRQLNTEAFF.

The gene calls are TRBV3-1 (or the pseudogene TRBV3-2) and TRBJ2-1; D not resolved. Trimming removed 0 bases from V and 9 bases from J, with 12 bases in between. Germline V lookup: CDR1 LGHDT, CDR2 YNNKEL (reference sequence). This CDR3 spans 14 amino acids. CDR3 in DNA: TGTGCCAGCAGCCAAGAGGGCCTAATCAGTGAGCAGTTCTTC. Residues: CASSQEGLISEQFF.

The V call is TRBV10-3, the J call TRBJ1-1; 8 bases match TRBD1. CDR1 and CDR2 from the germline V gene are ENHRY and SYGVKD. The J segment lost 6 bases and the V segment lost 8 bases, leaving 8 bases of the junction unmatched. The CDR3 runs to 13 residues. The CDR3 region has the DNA TGTGCCATCGGAGGCAGGGGGCAATCTGAAGCTTTCTTT. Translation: CAIGGRGQSEAFF.

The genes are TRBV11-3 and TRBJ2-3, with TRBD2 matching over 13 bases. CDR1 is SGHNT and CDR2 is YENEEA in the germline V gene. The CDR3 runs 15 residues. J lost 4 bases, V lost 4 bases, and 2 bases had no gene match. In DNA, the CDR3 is TGTGCCAGCAGCTCAACTAGCGGGGGGGCAGATACGCAGTATTTT. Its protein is CASSSTSGGADTQYF. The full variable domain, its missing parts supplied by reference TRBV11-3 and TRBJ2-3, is EAGVVQSPRYKIIEKKQPVAFWCNPISGHNTLYWYLQNLGQGPELLIRYENEEAVDDSQLPKDRFSAERLKGVDSTLKIQPAELGDSAVYLCASSSTSGGADTQYFGPGTRLTVL.

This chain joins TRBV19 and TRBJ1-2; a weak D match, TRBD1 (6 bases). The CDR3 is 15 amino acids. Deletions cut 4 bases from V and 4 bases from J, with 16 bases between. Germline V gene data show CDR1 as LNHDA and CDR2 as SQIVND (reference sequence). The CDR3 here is CASSRSAGDLYGYTF. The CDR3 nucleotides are TGTGCCAGTAGTAGGTCGGCAGGGGATCTCTATGGCTACACCTTC.

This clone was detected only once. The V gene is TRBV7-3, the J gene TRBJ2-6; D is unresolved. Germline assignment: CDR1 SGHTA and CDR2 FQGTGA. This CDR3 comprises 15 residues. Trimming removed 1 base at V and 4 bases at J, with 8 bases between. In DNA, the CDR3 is TGTGCCAGCAGCTTAAGGCAGTCCGGGGCCAACGTCCTGACTTTC. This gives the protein CASSLRQSGANVLTF.

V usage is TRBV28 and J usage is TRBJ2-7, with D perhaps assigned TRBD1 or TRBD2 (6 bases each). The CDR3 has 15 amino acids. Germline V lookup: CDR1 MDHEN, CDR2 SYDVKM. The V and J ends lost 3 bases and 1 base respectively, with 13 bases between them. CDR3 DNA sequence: TGTGCCAGCAGTTTTACGCGGGACACTTCCTACGAGCAGTACTTC. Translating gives CASSFTRDTSYEQYF.

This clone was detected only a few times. CDR3 sequence (DNA): TGTGCCAGCAGCCAAGGGTGGGGGGGGACTGAAGCTTTCTTT. Its translation: CASSQGWGGTEAFF. The chain couples TRBV3-1 (or the pseudogene TRBV3-2) to TRBJ1-1; D perhaps matches TRBD1 (5 bases). CDR3 size: 14 residues. The V end lost 1 base, the J end lost 5 bases, and 11 bases lay between the germline ends. CDR1 and CDR2 (germline): LGHDT, YNNKEL (reference sequence).

CDR3 loop: CASSPGQGVNEQFF. The CDR3, as DNA: TGTGCCAGTAGCCCGGGACAGGGGGTAAATGAGCAGTTCTTC. The chain employs TRBV19 and TRBJ2-1, with TRBD1 identical over 11 bases. CDR3 length: 14 residues. After removal of 6 bases from V and 7 bases from J, the junction contained 5 bases not matched to a gene. Germline loops: CDR1 LNHDA, CDR2 SQIVND (reference sequence).

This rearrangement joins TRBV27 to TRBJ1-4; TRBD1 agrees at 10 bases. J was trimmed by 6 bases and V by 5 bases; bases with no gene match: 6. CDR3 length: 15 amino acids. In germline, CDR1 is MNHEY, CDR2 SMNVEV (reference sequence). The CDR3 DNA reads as TGTGCCAGCAGTGGGTTGACAGGGGGCTATGAAAAACTGTTTTTT. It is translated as CASSGLTGGYEKLFF.

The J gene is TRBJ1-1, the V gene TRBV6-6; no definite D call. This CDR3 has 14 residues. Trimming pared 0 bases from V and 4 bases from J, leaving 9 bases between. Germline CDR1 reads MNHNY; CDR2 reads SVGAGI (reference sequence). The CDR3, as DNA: TGTGCCAGCAGTTACTCCGGAGGGAGCACTGAAGCTTTCTTT. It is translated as CASSYSGGSTEAFF.

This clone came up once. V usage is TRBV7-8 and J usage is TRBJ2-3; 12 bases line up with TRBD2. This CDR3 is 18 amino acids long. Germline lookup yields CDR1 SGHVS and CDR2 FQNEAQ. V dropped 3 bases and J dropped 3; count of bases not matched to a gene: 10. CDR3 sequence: CASSLPRLAGEGTDTQYF. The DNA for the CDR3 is TGTGCCAGCAGCTTGCCCCGACTAGCGGGGGAAGGAACAGATACGCAGTATTTT.

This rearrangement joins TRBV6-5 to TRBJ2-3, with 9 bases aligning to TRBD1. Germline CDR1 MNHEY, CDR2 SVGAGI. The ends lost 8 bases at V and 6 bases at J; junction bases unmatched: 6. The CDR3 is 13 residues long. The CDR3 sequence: CASGGTGTDTQYF. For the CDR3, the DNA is TGTGCCAGCGGAGGGACAGGGACGGATACGCAGTATTTT.

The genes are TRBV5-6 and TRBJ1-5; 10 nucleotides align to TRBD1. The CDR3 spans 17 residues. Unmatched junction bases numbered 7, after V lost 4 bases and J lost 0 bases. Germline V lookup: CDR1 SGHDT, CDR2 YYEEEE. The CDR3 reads CASSRLRDRGSNQPQHF. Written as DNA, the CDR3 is TGTGCCAGCAGCAGGCTCCGGGACAGGGGTAGCAATCAGCCCCAGCATTTT. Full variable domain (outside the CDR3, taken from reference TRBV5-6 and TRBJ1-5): DAGVTQSPTHLIKTRGQQVTLRCSPKSGHDTVSWYQQALGQGPQFIFQYYEEEERQRGNFPDRFSGHQFPNYSSELNVNALLLGDSALYLCASSRLRDRGSNQPQHFGDGTRLSIL.

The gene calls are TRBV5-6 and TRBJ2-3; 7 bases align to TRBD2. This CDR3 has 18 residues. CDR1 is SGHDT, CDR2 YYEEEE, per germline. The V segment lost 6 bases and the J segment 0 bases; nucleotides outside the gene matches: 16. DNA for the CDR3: TGTGCCAGCAAGGATTACGGGGGGAGGGAGGGGAGCACAGATACGCAGTATTTT. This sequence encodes CASKDYGGREGSTDTQYF.

CDR3 sequence (DNA): TGTGCCTGGAGTGTACAGGGGGGCTACTCTGGAAACACCATATATTTT. It yields the protein CAWSVQGGYSGNTIYF. The rearrangement uses TRBV30 and TRBJ1-3; TRBD1 aligns across 8 bases. This CDR3 has 16 residues. J lost 0 bases, V lost 0 bases, and 4 bases had no gene match. The germline V gene has CDR1 GTSNPN and CDR2 SVGIG (reference sequence).

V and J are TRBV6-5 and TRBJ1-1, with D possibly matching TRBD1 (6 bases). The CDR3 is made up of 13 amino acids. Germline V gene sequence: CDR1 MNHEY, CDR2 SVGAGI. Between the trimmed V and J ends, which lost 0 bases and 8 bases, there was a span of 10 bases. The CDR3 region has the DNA TGTGCCAGCAGTTACTCCGGGGGGCACGAAGCTTTCTTT. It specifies CASSYSGGHEAFF.

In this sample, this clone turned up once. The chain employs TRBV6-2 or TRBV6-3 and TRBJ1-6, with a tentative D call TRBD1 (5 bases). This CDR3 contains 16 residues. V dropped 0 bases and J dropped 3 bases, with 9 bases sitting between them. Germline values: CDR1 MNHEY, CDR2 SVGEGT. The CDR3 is CASSYSSGGYNSPLHF. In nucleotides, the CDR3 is TGTGCCAGCAGTTACTCGTCGGGGGGCTATAATTCACCCCTCCACTTT.

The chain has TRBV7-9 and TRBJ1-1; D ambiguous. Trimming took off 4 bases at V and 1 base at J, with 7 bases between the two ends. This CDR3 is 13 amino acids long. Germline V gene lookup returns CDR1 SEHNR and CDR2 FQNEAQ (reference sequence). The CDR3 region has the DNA TGTGCCAGCAGCTCCGGGTGGAACACTGAAGCTTTCTTT. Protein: CASSSGWNTEAFF.